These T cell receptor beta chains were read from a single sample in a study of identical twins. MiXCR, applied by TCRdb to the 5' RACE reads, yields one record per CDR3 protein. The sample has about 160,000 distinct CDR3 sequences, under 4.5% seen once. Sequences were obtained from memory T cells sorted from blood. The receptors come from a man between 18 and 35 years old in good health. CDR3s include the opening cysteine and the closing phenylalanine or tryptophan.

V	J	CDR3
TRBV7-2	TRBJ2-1	CASSLAKGSGRVVF
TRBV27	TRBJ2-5	CASSAGGRGTLETQYF
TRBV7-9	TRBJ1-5	CASSLGQDLNQPQHF
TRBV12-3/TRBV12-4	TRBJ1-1	CASRLDRGDTEAFF
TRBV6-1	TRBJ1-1	CASTPPLGQYTEAFF
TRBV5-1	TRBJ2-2	CASSPALADTGELFF
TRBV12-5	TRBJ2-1	CASGPENEQFF
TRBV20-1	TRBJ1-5	CSAKGAPGQPQHF
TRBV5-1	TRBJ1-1	CASSLAQGNTEAFF
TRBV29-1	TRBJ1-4	CSGSPGDPNEKLFF
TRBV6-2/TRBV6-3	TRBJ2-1	CASSYKGMQFF
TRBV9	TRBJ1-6	CASSVEGTGYNSPLHF
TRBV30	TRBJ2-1	CAWRDGRHNEQFF
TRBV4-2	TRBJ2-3	CASSQDTGMADTQYF
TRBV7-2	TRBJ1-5	CASSLGWGYTNQPQHF
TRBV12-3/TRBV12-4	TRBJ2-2	CASSFQGSTGELFF
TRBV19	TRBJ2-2	CASRDTNTGELFF
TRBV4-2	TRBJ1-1	CASSQEPDSYTEAFF
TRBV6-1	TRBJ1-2	CASRPLLRDSYGYTF
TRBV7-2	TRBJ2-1	CASSKPGLAGGSGEHFF
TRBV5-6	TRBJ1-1	CASSLGLTGAEAFF
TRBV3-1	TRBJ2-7	CASSQVGGEQYF
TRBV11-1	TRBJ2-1	CASSPVGGEIPSYNEQFF
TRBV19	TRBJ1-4	CASNPGRNEKLFF
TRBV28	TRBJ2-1	CASSRPPTSGTTNEQFF
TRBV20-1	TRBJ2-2	CSAQNQPGLAGGNTNTGELFF
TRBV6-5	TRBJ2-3	CASSYLAGGVADTQYF
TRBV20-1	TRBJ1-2	CSARATGTSYGYTF
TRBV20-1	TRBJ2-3	CSAREASGTSYTQYF
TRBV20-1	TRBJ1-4	CSASNTYASEKLFF
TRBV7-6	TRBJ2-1	CASSPDGFGQFF
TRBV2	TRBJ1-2	CASLTATNYGYTF
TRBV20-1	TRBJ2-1	CSARDPKVTVEQFF
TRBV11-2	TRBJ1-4	CASSLGQNNEKLFF
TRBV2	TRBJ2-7	CASSEGTAYEQYF
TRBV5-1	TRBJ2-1	CASSRSGSGSNEQFF
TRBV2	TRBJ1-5	CASRGANQPQHF
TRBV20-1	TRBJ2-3	CSAASRKFTDTQYF
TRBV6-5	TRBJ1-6	CASSYSTGRGASPLHF
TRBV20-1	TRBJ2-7	CSATSGGISYEQYF
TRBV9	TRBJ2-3	CASRGHTDNLGTHKDTQYF
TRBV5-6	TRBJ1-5	CASSQGPQDAQHF
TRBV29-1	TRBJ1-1	CSVGGTVNTEAFF
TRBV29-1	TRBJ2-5	CSVEDAATLAQYF
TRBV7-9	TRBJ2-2	CASSSRTVNTGELFF
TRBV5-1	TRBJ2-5	CASSTASAQETQYF
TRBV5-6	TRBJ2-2	CASSLVGLGTGELFF
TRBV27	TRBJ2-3	CASSLLHPSGDTQYF
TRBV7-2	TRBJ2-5	CASSLGGRAGETQYF
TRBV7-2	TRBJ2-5	CASSLGLGSGHAETQYF
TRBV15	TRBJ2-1	CATSRAEGKQFF
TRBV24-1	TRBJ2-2	CATSDLRDSGELFF
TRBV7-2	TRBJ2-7	CASSLDRDRRYEQYF
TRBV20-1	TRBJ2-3	CSDRGRGTDTQYF